Listed here is a single T cell receptor (beta chain). Its antigen is not identified. These data originate in a study of cytomegalovirus exposure and HLA in healthy donors. Study-level background: The roughly 120 validation repertoires, a later analysis reported, used the same platform as the approximately 700 first-cohort repertoires.

Assay: immunoSEQ multiplex PCR; the TCRdb copy retains only in-frame clones and omits some. The table includes 150,000 to 200,000 clones, just under 85% detected once. Broader study findings: Clusters of TCRs from the first cohort tended to co-occur in the 120 or so validation repertoires (as a later analysis found). Many donors carried some public TCRs, although rarity characterized most TCR sequences. In vitro, a few CMV-associated chains proved specific for CMV antigens.

Source material: PBMCs. The sequence was collected from a man in his thirties or forties in good health and CMV-seropositive.

CDR3 residues: CASSLEGAAGANVLTF. DNA of the CDR3: TGTGCCAGCAGCCTAGAGGGGGCGGCGGGGGCCAACGTCCTGACTTTC. The rearrangement joins TRBV7-6 to TRBJ2-6; 7 bases align to TRBD1. V was clipped by 5 bases and J by 4 bases; unmatched bases: 8. In germline, CDR1 is SGHVS, CDR2 FNYEAQ. This CDR3 is 16 amino acids long. The whole variable domain, filled in from reference TRBV7-6 and TRBJ2-6, reads GAGVSQSPRYKVTKRGQDVALRCDPISGHVSLYWYRQALGQGPEFLTYFNYEAQQDKSGLPNDRFSAERPEGSISTLTIQRTEQRDSAMYRCASSLEGAAGANVLTFGAGSRLTVL.